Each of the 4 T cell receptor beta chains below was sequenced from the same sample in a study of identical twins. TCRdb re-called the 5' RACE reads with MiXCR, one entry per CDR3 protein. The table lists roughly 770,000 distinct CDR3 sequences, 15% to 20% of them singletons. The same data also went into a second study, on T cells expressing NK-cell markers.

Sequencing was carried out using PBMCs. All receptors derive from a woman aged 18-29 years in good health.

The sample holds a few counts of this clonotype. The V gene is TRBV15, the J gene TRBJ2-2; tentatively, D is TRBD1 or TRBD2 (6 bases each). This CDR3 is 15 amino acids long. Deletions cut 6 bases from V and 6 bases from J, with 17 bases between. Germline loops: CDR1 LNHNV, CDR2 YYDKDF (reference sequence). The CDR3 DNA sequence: TGTGCCACCAGTTATGAGGGGGGCGCGGCCGGGGAGCTGTTTTTT. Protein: CATSYEGGAAGELFF.

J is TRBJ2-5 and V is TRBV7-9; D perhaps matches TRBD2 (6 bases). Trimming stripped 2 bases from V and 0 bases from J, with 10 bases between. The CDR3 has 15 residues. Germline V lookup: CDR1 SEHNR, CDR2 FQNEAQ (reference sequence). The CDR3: CASSLIRDYQETQYF. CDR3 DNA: TGTGCCAGCAGCTTAATCCGGGACTACCAAGAGACCCAGTACTTC.

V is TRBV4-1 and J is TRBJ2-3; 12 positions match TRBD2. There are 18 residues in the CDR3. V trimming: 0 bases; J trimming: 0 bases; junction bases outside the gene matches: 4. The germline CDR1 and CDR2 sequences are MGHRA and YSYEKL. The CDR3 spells CASSQEALAGGSTDTQYF. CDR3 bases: TGCGCCAGCAGCCAAGAAGCCCTAGCGGGAGGGAGCACAGATACGCAGTATTTT.

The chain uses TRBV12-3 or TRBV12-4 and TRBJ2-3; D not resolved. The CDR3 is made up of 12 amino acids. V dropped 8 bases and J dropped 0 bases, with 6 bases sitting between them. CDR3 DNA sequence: TGTGCCAGCGCAGTGAGCACAGATACGCAGTATTTT. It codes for CASAVSTDTQYF.